The next 24 T cell receptor beta chains were all read from a single sample in a study of regulatory T cells in long-lasting Graves disease. Building the TCR beta libraries relied on iRepertoire HTBI primers, and CDR3 regions underwent Arm-PCR. TCRdb reanalysed the multiplex PCR reads using MiXCR and keeps one entry per CDR3 protein. The sample includes roughly 500,000 distinct CDR3 sequences, roughly 22% of them seen just once. Time point here: persistent/refractory GD, antithyroid drugs over 5 years with positive TRAb. The authors made the TCR library using RNA they extracted from PBMCs. The sequencing here drew on peripheral blood mononuclear cells (PBMCs), taken when the disease was refractory, from a patient treated with antithyroid drugs. The receptors were sampled from a female donor with Graves disease.

CDR3 in amino acids: CASSSYRGPNYGYTF. DNA for the CDR3: TGTGCCAGCAGCTCATACAGGGGACCTAACTATGGCTACACCTTC. This chain uses TRBV14 with TRBJ1-2; TRBD1 agrees at 7 bases. There are 15 residues in the CDR3. Germline values: CDR1 SGHDN, CDR2 FVKESK. Losses at the gene ends were 5 bases for V and 0 bases for J; bases not matched to a gene: 6.

This clonotype was seen a few times. The V call is TRBV29-1, the J call TRBJ1-1; D remains unclear. The germline CDR1 and CDR2 sequences are SQVTM and ANQGSEA. V was clipped by 2 bases and J by 7 bases, with 5 bases between them. This CDR3 contains 10 residues. Written as DNA, the CDR3 is TGCAGCGTTGAAATCATTGAAGCTTTCTTT. Translation: CSVEIIEAFF.

There are a few counts of this clonotype. The chain is built from TRBV19 and TRBJ1-4; no reliable D call. In germline, CDR1 is LNHDA, CDR2 SQIVND (reference sequence). The V end lost 4 bases, the J end lost 6 bases, and 15 bases lay between the germline ends. The length of the CDR3 is 15 residues. The CDR3 bases are TGTGCCAGTAGTAGCCCCGGATCTGCTTATGAAAAACTGTTTTTT. It encodes CASSSPGSAYEKLFF.

This clonotype was seen more than once but under ten times. This chain joins TRBV2 and TRBJ2-2, with a tentative D call TRBD1 (6 bases). V lost 6 bases and J lost 1, with 12 bases in between. The CDR3 is 15 residues long. The germline CDR1 and CDR2 sequences are SNHLY and FYNNEI. CDR3 in DNA: TGTGCCAGCAGGATGGGACACCTGAACACCGGGGAGCTGTTTTTT. It translates to CASRMGHLNTGELFF.

Concerning this clonotype itself: A much more abundant neighbour one base away suggests this may be a read error. This sequence joins TRBV5-4 and TRBJ1-1; 10 nucleotides agree with TRBD1. The CDR3 runs 15 residues. Germline V gene data show CDR1 as SGHNT and CDR2 as YYREEE (reference sequence). V gave up 4 bases and J gave up 1 base; unmatched junction bases: 4. CDR3 protein: CASSLRDRGNTEAFF. Written as DNA, the CDR3 is TGTGCCAGCAGCCTCCGGGACAGGGGGAACACTGAAGCTTTCTTT.

This clonotype occurred many times. The rearrangement joins TRBV12-3 or TRBV12-4 to TRBJ1-1; D is possibly TRBD1 (5 bases). This CDR3 comprises 18 residues. Trimming cost V 4 bases and J 0 bases, with 21 bases left between them. The CDR3 coding sequence is TGTGCCAGCAGTTCGCCAACCGGGGGTTACCTCATGAACACTGAAGCTTTCTTT. Its protein product is CASSSPTGGYLMNTEAFF.

This clonotype was counted ten times or more. The rearrangement uses TRBV6-2 or TRBV6-3 and TRBJ2-7; D may be TRBD1 (6 bases). In germline, CDR1 is MNHEY, CDR2 SVGEGT. The CDR3 contains 13 residues. V lost 6 bases, J lost 5 bases, and 14 bases lay in between. The CDR3 DNA reads TGTGCCAGCAGGGATATACAGGGCCACGAGCAGTACTTC. Its translation: CASRDIQGHEQYF.

This clonotype was seen ten or more times. This sequence joins TRBV7-3 and TRBJ2-2; D is undetermined. Germline V CDR1 and CDR2: SGHTA, FQGTGA. Trimming stripped 5 bases from V and 3 bases from J, with 10 bases between. The CDR3 is 14 residues long. In DNA, the CDR3 is TGTGCCAGCAGCCGAGGATCAGACACCGGGGAGCTGTTTTTT. It translates to CASSRGSDTGELFF.

Details on this clonotype: This may come from a read error, since a much larger clone is one base off. This chain uses TRBV6-9 with TRBJ2-4; D not certain. Germline V CDR1 and CDR2: MNHGY, SVAAGI. V was pared by 2 bases and J by 3 bases, with 14 bases between. The CDR3 runs 16 residues. This CDR3 reads CASSYEFGEDKNIQYF. CDR3 nucleotides: TGTGCCAGCAGTTATGAGTTCGGAGAAGACAAAAACATTCAGTACTTC.

A note on this clonotype: Given a far larger clone just one base away, this is likely a sequencing read error. The rearrangement uses TRBV7-3 and TRBJ2-5; 8 bases align to TRBD1. The V gene end was trimmed by 8 bases and the J gene end by 1 base; junction bases not matched to a gene: 9. CDR3 length equals 15 residues. The germline V gene encodes CDR1 SGHTA and CDR2 FQGTGA. The CDR3 nucleotides read TGTGCCAGCGGCCGTGGACAGGGACGCCAAGAGACCCAGTACTTC. As protein: CASGRGQGRQETQYF. The full variable domain, rest sourced from reference TRBV7-3 and TRBJ2-5, is GAGVSQTPSNKVTEKGKYVELRCDPISGHTALYWYRQSLGQGPEFLIYFQGTGAADDSGLPNDRFFAVRPEGSVSTLKIQRTERGDSAVYLCASGRGQGRQETQYFGPGTRLLVL.

This clonotype was found many times. J is TRBJ1-4 and V is TRBV7-2; 9 bases align to TRBD1. CDR3 length: 13 amino acids. The germline V gene encodes CDR1 SGHTA and CDR2 FQGNSA. Losses at the gene ends were 6 bases for V and 6 bases for J; bases not matched to a gene: 2. CDR3 DNA: TGTGCCAGCAGTTGGACAGGGGATGAAAAACTGTTTTTT. Translation gives CASSWTGDEKLFF.

The chain couples TRBV27 to TRBJ2-2, with TRBD2 as a possible D gene (7 bases). Between the trimmed V and J ends, which lost 5 bases and 5 bases, there was a span of 12 bases. This CDR3 spans 14 amino acids. Germline CDR1 reads MNHEY; CDR2 reads SMNVEV (reference sequence). In DNA, the CDR3 is TGTGCCAGCAGTGGGGGGGCCCGAACCGGGGAGCTGTTTTTT. It codes for CASSGGARTGELFF.

The chain couples TRBV5-1 to TRBJ2-3; a possible D gene is TRBD2 (6 bases). Germline CDR1 and CDR2: SGHRS and YFSETQ. Trimming cost V 7 bases and J 2 bases, with 17 bases left between them. The CDR3 length is 15 residues. CDR3 residues: CASAYNGGFTDTQYF. The CDR3, as DNA: TGCGCCAGCGCCTATAATGGGGGGTTCACAGATACGCAGTATTTT. The complete variable domain, with remaining parts taken from reference TRBV5-1 and TRBJ2-3, reads KAGVTQTPRYLIKTRGQQVTLSCSPISGHRSVSWYQQTPGQGLQFLFEYFSETQRNKGNFPGRFSGRQFSNSRSEMNVSTLELGDSALYLCASAYNGGFTDTQYFGPGTRLTVL.

This clonotype showed up just a few times. The V gene is TRBV30, the J gene TRBJ1-1; D remains ambiguous. Germline V CDR1 and CDR2: GTSNPN, SVGIG (reference sequence). V was shortened by 5 bases and J by 1 base, with 8 bases between the two germline ends. CDR3 length: 12 amino acids. The CDR3 loop reads CAWSQGNTEAFF. CDR3 sequence (DNA): TGTGCCTGGTCCCAAGGGAACACTGAAGCTTTCTTT.

This clonotype showed up many times. The chain joins TRBV19 to TRBJ1-2; no definite D call. The CDR3 has 13 amino acids. The germline CDR1 and CDR2 sequences are LNHDA and SQIVND (reference sequence). The ends were cut back, 7 bases at V and 5 bases at J, with 14 bases in the middle. The CDR3 here is CASTSPPPYGYTF. In nucleotides, the CDR3 is TGTGCCAGTACCAGCCCTCCTCCTTATGGCTACACCTTC.

This clonotype was counted many times. The genes are TRBV3-1 and TRBJ2-5; D unresolved. CDR1 is LGHDT, CDR2 YNNKEL, per germline (reference sequence). V shed 6 bases and J shed 4 bases, with 6 bases lying between them. CDR3 length: 11 amino acids. This chain's CDR3 is CASSHLETQYF. As DNA, the CDR3 is TGTGCCAGCAGTCACCTAGAGACCCAGTACTTC.

This rearrangement joins TRBV5-1 to TRBJ2-1; a weak D match, TRBD1 (5 bases). The CDR3 loop spans 15 amino acids. With 0 bases removed from V and 6 bases from J, the gap between germline ends came to 13 bases. Per the germline V gene, CDR1 is SGHRS and CDR2 is YFSETQ. The chain's CDR3 is CASSLAPRDVNEQFF. DNA for the CDR3: TGCGCCAGCAGCTTGGCCCCCAGGGATGTCAATGAGCAGTTCTTC. Full variable domain (outside the CDR3, taken from reference TRBV5-1 and TRBJ2-1): KAGVTQTPRYLIKTRGQQVTLSCSPISGHRSVSWYQQTPGQGLQFLFEYFSETQRNKGNFPGRFSGRQFSNSRSEMNVSTLELGDSALYLCASSLAPRDVNEQFFGPGTRLTVL.

This clonotype was observed once. Given the absence of the conserved phenylalanine or tryptophan at the CDR3 end, a read error is likely. V is TRBV20-1 and J is TRBJ2-3; 9 bases map to TRBD2. Germline lookup yields CDR1 DFQATT and CDR2 SNEGSKA (reference sequence). This CDR3 contains 17 residues. V gave up 0 bases and J gave up 0 bases; unmatched junction bases: 7. DNA for the CDR3: TGCAGTGCTAGAGATGCGGTTCTAGCGGGGAGCACAGATACGCAGTATCTT. It specifies CSARDAVLAGSTDTQYL.

This chain joins TRBV12-3 or TRBV12-4 and TRBJ2-1; TRBD1 might be the D (6 bases). This CDR3 region has 15 residues. V was clipped by 5 bases and J by 8 bases, with 19 bases between them. CDR3 protein: CASSLSGAGQHEQFF. In nucleotides, the CDR3 is TGTGCCAGCAGTCTCTCAGGGGCAGGGCAACATGAGCAGTTCTTC.

This sequence joins TRBV7-2 and TRBJ1-1, with 8 bases aligning to TRBD1. Losses at the gene ends were 5 bases for V and 0 bases for J; bases not matched to a gene: 2. In germline, CDR1 is SGHTA, CDR2 FQGNSA. There are 14 residues in the CDR3. This chain's CDR3 is CASSQGALNTEAFF. For the CDR3, the DNA is TGTGCCAGCAGCCAGGGGGCCCTGAACACTGAAGCTTTCTTT.

This clonotype was found many times. The V call is TRBV28, the J call TRBJ2-7; 9 bases match TRBD1. Germline loops: CDR1 MDHEN, CDR2 SYDVKM. J was trimmed by 7 bases and V by 10 bases; bases with no gene match: 20. The CDR3 contains 16 residues. In DNA, the CDR3 is TGTGCCAACACTAAGGGATCGACAGGGGGGTGGTGGGAGCAGTACTTC. It translates to CANTKGSTGGWWEQYF.

The chain combines TRBV3-1 with TRBJ1-1, with 7 nucleotides matching TRBD1. Trimming at V came to 3 bases and at J to 6 bases, leaving 10 bases not matched to a gene. The CDR3 covers 15 residues. CDR1 is LGHDT, CDR2 YNNKEL, per germline (reference sequence). In nucleotides, the CDR3 is TGTGCCAGCAGCCACTTACAGGGGCTAGGTGCTGAAGCTTTCTTT. This encodes CASSHLQGLGAEAFF.

The CDR3 DNA reads TGCAGCGTACTACCTACAGGGTACCAAGAGACCCAGTACTTC. As protein: CSVLPTGYQETQYF. V usage is TRBV29-1 and J usage is TRBJ2-5, with a possible D match to TRBD1 (6 bases). The germline V and J ends were trimmed by 6 bases and 0 bases, with 14 bases remaining between them. Germline CDR1 reads SQVTM; CDR2 reads ANQGSEA. The CDR3 totals 14 residues.

This clonotype was seen a handful of times. This chain joins TRBV27 and TRBJ1-2; TRBD1 aligns across 10 bases. Per the germline V gene, CDR1 is MNHEY and CDR2 is SMNVEV (reference sequence). The ends lost 7 bases at V and 6 bases at J; junction bases unmatched: 14. This CDR3 comprises 16 residues. The CDR3 DNA is TGTGCCAGCAACCCGGGACAGGGGCGCGGAGTGGATGGCTACACCTTC. Translated, it gives CASNPGQGRGVDGYTF.